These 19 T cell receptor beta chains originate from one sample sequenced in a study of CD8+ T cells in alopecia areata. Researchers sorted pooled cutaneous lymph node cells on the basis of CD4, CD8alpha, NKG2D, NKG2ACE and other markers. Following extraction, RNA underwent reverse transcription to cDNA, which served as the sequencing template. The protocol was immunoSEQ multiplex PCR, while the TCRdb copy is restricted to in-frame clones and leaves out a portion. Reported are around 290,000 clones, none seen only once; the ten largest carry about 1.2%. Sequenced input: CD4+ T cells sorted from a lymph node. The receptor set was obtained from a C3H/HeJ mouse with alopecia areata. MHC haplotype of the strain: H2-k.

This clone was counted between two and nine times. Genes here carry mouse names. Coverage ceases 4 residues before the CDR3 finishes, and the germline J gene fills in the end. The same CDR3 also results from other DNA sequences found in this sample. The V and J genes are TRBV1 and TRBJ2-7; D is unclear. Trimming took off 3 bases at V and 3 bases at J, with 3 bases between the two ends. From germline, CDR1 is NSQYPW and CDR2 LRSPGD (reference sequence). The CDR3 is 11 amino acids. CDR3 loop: CTCSALYEQYF. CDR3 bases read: TGCACCTGCAGTGCGCTCTAT.

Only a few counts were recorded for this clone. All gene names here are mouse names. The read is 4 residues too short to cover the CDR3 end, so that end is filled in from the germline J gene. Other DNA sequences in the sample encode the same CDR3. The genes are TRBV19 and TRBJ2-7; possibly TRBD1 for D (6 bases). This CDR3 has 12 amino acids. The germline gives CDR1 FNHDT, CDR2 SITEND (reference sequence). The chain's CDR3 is CASSIDRYEQYF. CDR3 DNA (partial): TGTGCCAGCAGCATCGACAGGTAT.

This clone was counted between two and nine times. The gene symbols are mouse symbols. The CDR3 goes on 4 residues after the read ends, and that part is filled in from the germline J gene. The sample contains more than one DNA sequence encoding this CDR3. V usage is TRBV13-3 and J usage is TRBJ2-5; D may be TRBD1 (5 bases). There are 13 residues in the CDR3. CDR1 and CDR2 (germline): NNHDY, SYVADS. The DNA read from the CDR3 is TGTGCCAGCAGTGATGGAGGGGAAGAC. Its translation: CASSDGGED. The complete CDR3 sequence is CASSDGGEDTQYF. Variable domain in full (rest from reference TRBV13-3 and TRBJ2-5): EAAVTQSPRSKVAVTGGKVTLSCHQTNNHDYMYWYRQDTGHGLRLIHYSYVADSTEKGDIPDGYKASRPSQENFSLILELASLSQTAVYFCASSDGGEDTQYFGPGTRLLVL.

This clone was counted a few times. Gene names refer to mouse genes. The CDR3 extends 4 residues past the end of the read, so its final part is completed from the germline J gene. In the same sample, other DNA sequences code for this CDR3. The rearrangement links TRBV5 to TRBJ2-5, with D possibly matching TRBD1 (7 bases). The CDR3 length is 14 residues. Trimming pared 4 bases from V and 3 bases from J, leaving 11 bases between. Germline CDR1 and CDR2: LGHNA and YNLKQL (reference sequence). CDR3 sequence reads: CASSPQGGQDTQYF. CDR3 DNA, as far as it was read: TGTGCCAGCAGCCCCCAGGGGGGACAAGAC.

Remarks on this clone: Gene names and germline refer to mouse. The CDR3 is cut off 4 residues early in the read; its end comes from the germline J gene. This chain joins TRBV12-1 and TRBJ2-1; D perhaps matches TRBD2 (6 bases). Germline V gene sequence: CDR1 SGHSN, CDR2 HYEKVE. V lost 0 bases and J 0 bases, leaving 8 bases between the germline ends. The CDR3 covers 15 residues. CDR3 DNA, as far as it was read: TGTGCCAGCTCTCTCGGGGGGTTTAACTATGCT. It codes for CASSLGGFNYA. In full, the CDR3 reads CASSLGGFNYAEQFF.

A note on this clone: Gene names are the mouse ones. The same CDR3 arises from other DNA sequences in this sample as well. CDR3 amino acids: CASSRGNTEVFF. The CDR3 bases that were read are TGTGCCAGCAGTAGGGGGAACACA. The chain carries TRBV19 and TRBJ1-1; the D is unclear. Read data end 4 residues before the CDR3 end; the end is taken from the germline J gene. Germline CDR1 is FNHDT and CDR2 is SITEND (reference sequence). V was clipped by 3 bases and J by 1 base, with 4 bases between them. This CDR3 is 12 amino acids long.

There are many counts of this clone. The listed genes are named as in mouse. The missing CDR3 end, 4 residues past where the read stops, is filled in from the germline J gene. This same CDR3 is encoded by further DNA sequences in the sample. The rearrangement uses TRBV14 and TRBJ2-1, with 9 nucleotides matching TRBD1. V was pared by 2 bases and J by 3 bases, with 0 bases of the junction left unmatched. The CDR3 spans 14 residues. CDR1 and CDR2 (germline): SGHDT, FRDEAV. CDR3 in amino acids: CASSLTGGYAEQFF. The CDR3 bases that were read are TGTGCCAGCAGTTTGACAGGGGGCTATGCT.

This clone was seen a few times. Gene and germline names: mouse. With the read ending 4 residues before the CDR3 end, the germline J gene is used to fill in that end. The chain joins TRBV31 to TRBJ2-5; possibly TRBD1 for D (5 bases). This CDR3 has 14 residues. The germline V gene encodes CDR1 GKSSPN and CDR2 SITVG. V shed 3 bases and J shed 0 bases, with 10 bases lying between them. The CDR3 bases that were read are TGTGCCTGGAGCCAGACAGTTAACCAAGAC. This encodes CAWSQTVNQD. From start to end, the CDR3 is CAWSQTVNQDTQYF.

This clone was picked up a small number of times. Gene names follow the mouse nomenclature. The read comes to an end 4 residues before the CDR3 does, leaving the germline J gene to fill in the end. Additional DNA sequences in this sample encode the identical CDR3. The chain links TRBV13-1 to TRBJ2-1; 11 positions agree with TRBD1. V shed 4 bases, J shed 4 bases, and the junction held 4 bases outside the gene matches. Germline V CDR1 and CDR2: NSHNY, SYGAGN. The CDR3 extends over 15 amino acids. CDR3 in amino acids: CASSRTGGGYAEQFF. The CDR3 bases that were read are TGTGCCAGCAGTAGGACAGGGGGCGGATATGCT.

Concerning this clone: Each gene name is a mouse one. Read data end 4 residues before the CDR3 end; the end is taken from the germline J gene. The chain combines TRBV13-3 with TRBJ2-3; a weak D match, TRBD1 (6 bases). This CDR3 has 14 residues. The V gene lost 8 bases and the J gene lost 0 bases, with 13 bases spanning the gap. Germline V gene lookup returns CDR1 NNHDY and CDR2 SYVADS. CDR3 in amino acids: CASRDIPSAETLYF. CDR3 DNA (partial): TGTGCCAGTCGGGACATCCCTAGTGCAGAA.

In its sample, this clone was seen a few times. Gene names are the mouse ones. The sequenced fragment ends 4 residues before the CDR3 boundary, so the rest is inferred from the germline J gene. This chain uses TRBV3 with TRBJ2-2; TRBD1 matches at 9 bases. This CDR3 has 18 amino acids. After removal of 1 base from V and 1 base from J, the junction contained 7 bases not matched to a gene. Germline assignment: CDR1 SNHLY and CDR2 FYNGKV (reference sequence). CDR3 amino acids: CASSLGVQGALNTGQLYF. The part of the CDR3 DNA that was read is TGTGCCAGCAGCTTAGGCGTACAGGGGGCCCTAAACACCGGG.

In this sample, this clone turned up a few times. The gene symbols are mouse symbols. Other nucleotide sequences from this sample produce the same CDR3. Partial CDR3 DNA: TGCACCTGCAGTGCAGCAACAGGGGGTGCAGAA. Translating gives CTCSAATGGAE. The full CDR3 is CTCSAATGGAETLYF. The rearrangement joins TRBV1 to TRBJ2-3; 7 bases map to TRBD1. From the germline J gene comes the end of the CDR3, since the read stops 4 residues before it. Germline trimming cut 1 base from V and 1 base from J; bases unmatched to any gene: 2. The V gene's germline CDR1 is NSQYPW and CDR2 LRSPGD (reference sequence). The CDR3 consists of 15 residues.

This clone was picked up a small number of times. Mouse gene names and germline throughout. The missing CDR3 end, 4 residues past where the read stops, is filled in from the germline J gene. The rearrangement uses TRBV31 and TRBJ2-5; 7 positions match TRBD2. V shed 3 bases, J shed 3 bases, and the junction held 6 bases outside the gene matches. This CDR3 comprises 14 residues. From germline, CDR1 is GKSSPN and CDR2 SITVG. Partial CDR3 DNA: TGTGCCTGGAGCCGACTGGGAACTCAAGAC. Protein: CAWSRLGTQD. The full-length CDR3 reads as CAWSRLGTQDTQYF.

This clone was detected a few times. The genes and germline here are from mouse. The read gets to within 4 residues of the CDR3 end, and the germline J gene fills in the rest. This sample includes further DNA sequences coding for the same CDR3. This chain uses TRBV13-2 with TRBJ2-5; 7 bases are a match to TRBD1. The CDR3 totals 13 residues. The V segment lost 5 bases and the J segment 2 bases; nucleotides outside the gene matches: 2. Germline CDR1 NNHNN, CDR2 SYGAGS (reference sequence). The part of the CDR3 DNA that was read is TGTGCCAGCGGAGGGACAGTCCAAGAC. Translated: CASGGTVQD. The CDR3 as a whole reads CASGGTVQDTQYF.

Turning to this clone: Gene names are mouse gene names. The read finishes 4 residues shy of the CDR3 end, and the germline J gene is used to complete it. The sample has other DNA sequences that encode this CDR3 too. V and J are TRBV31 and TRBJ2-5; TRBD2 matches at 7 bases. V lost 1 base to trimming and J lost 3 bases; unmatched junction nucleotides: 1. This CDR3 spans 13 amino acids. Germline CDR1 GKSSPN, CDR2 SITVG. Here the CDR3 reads CAWSRGGQDTQYF. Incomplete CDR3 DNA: TGTGCCTGGAGTCGGGGGGGGCAAGAC.

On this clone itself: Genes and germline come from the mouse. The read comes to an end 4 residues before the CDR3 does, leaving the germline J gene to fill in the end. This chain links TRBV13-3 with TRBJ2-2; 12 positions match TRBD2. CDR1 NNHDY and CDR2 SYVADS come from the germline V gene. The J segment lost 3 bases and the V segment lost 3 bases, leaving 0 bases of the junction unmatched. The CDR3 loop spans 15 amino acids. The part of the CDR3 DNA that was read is TGTGCCAGCAGTGGGGACTGGGGGGACACCGGG. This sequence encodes CASSGDWGDTG. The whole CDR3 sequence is CASSGDWGDTGQLYF. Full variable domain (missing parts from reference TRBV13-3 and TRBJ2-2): EAAVTQSPRSKVAVTGGKVTLSCHQTNNHDYMYWYRQDTGHGLRLIHYSYVADSTEKGDIPDGYKASRPSQENFSLILELASLSQTAVYFCASSGDWGDTGQLYFGEGSKLTVL.

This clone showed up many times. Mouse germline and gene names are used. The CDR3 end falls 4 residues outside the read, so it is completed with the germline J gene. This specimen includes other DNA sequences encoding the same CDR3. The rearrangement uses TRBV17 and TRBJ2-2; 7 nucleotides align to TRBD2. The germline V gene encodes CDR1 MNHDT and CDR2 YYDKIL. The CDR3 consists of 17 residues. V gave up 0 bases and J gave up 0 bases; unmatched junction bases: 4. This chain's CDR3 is CASSRDLLGANTGQLYF. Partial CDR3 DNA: TGTGCTAGCAGTAGAGATCTCCTGGGGGCAAACACCGGG.

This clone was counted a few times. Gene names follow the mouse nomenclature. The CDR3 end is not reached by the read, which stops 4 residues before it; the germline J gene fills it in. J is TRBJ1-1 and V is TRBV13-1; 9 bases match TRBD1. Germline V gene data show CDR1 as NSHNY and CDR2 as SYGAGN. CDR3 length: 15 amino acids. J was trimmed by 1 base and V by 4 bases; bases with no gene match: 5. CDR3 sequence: CASSRQGVRNTEVFF. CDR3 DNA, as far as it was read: TGTGCCAGCAGTAGACAGGGGGTCAGAAACACA.

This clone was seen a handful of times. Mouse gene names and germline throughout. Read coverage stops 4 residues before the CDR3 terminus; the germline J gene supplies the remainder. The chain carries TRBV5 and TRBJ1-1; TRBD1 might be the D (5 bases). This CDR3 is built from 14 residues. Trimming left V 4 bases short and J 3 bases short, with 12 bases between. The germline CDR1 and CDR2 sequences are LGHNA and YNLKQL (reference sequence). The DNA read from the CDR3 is TGTGCCAGCAGCCCCGCAGGGCTGGACACA. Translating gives CASSPAGLDT. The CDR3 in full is CASSPAGLDTEVFF.